This T cell receptor delta chain was recovered during a study of γδ T cells in repeated Plasmodium falciparum infection. Across the study: Over about 600 days, donors received four mosquito-bite P. falciparum NF54 infections. General study results and limits: In Vdelta2-negative, largely Vdelta1+, gammadelta repertoires, repeated controlled infections appeared to drive clonal selection waves. Vdelta2-negative gammadelta repertoires appeared less diverse and less shared in Malian than Australian children.

TCRdb reanalysed the multiplex PCR reads with CATT. The sample holds 90,000 or so delta-chain clones, over 0.75% seen once. The J segment lost 3 bases and the V segment lost 3 bases, leaving 15 bases of the junction unmatched. The germline gives CDR1 GEAIGNYY, CDR2 EKD. The CDR3 consists of 18 residues. This clone was detected ten times or more. Its antigen is currently unknown. The mismatch at residue 5 between this DNA's translation and the TCRdb protein of a much larger clone likely reflects a read error; the protein shown is translated from the DNA. Vgamma9/Vdelta2+ and Vdelta2-negative gammadelta T cells were flow-sorted from PBMC for bulk sequencing.

This chain joins TRDV2 and TRDJ1; TRDD3 matches 10 bases. The source material was gamma-delta T cells from blood. The TCR originated in a pool of human donors (malaria-infected and uninfected, not separated). In DNA form, the CDR3 reads TGTGCCTGTGACGCCGTCGGTACTGGGGGATCCCTCCCCGATAAACTCATCTTT. Translation: CACDAVGTGGSLPDKLIF.